This TCR beta chain was captured in a study of spatial heterogeneity in lung cancer. Time point reported: sample taken at primary tumor resection. Without sorting, whole RNA was sequenced from tumor, nontumor lung or frozen PBMC. TCRdb reprocessed the 5' RACE reads via MiXCR and lists one record per CDR3 protein. The table records 45,000 or so distinct CDR3 sequences, approximately 10% of them present only once. The CDR3 loop spans 13 amino acids. The germline V and J ends were trimmed by 2 bases and 4 bases, with 9 bases remaining between them. The sequenced sample was PBMCs, obtained at surgery. The chain links TRBV12-3 or TRBV12-4 to TRBJ2-7; either TRBD1 or TRBD2 may supply D (5 bases each). The clonotype was recovered from a female donor with early-stage non-small cell lung cancer. The CDR3 sequence: CASSLLEGYEQYF. In nucleotides, the CDR3 is TGTGCCAGCAGTTTACTAGAGGGGTACGAGCAGTACTTC.